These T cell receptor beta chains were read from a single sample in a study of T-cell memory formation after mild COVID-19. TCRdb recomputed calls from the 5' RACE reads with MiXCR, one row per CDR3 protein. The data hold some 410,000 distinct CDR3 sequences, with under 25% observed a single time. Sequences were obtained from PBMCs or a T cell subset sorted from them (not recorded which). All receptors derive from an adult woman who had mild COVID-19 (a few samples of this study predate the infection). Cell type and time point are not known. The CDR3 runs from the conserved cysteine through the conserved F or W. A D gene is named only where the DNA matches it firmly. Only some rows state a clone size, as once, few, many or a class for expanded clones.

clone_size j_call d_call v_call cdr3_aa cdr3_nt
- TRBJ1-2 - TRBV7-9 CASSLVAGYGYTF TGTGCCAGCAGCTTAGTGGCAGGGTATGGCTACACCTTC
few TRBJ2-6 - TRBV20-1 CSARDGRALNVLTF TGCAGTGCTAGAGATGGTAGGGCCCTTAACGTCCTGACTTTC
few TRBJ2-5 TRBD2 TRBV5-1 CASSFQRGGRETQYF TGCGCCAGCAGCTTCCAGCGGGGGGGCCGGGAGACCCAGTACTTC
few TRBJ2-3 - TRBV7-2 CASSLASLVISTDTQYF TGTGCCAGCAGCTTAGCCTCCCTAGTCATAAGCACAGATACGCAGTATTTT
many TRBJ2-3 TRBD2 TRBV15 CATSTGLAGPISTDTQYF TGTGCCACCAGCACCGGACTAGCGGGGCCCATTAGCACAGATACGCAGTATTTT
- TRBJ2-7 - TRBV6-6 CASRLGFEGLYEQYF TGTGCCAGCAGACTGGGCTTCGAGGGGCTCTACGAGCAGTACTTC
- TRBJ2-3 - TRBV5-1 CASSLEYRGAADTQYF TGCGCCAGCAGCTTGGAGTATAGAGGGGCCGCAGATACGCAGTATTTT
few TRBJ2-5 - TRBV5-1 CASSPSGVPGTQYF TGCGCCAGCAGTCCCTCCGGGGTCCCCGGGACCCAGTACTTC
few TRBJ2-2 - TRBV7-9 CASSESGRTGELFF TGTGCCAGCAGCGAATCAGGGAGGACCGGGGAGCTGTTTTTT
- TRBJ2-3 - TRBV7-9 CASSLNGGVSTDTQYF TGTGCCAGCAGCTTGAACGGAGGGGTAAGCACAGATACGCAGTATTTT
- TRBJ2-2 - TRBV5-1 CASSLVMANTGELFF TGCGCCAGCAGCTTGGTGATGGCGAACACCGGGGAGCTGTTTTTT
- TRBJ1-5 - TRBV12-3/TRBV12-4 CASSPADTRGPNQPQHF TGTGCCAGCAGCCCCGCCGACACGCGGGGACCCAATCAGCCCCAGCATTTT
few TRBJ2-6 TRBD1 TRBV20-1 CSARSQRDRDLGANVLTF TGCAGTGCTAGGAGTCAACGGGACAGGGATTTGGGGGCCAACGTCCTGACTTTC
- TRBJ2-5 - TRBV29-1 CSAAPPGHQETQYF TGCAGCGCTGCCCCACCGGGACACCAAGAGACCCAGTACTTC
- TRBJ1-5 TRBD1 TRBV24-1 CATSDSGQADQPQHF TGTGCCACCAGTGATTCTGGACAGGCTGATCAGCCCCAGCATTTT
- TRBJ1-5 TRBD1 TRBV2 CASSVGDRVQPQHF TGTGCCAGCAGTGTAGGGGACAGGGTACAGCCCCAGCATTTT
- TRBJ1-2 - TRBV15 CATSRDSVYGCTF TGTGCCACCAGCAGAGACAGCGTATATGGCTGCACCTTC
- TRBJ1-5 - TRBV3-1 CASSQDLTVPQHF TGTGCCAGCAGCCAAGATCTGACCGTTCCCCAGCATTTT
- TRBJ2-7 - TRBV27 CASSLNLNYEQYF TGTGCCAGCAGTCTAAACTTAAACTACGAGCAGTACTTC
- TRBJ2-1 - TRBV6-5 CASSYLAPPSSYNEQFF TGTGCCAGCAGTTACTTGGCACCGCCGAGCTCCTACAATGAGCAGTTCTTC
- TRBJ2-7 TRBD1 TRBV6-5 CASRPGQGSSEQYF TGTGCCAGCAGGCCCGGACAGGGAAGTTCCGAGCAGTACTTC
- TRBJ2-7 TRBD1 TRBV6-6 CASIRQGAKYEQYF TGTGCCAGCATCCGACAGGGGGCGAAATACGAGCAGTACTTC
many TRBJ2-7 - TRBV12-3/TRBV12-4 CASRSLGVSSYEQYF TGTGCCAGCCGATCTTTGGGGGTCAGCTCCTACGAGCAGTACTTC
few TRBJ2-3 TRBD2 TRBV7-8 CVSAGGPRDTQYF TGTGTCTCGGCGGGGGGGCCGAGAGATACGCAGTATTTT
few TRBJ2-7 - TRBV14 CASSQELSGSYEQYF TGTGCCAGCAGCCAAGAACTCTCCGGTTCCTACGAGCAGTACTTC
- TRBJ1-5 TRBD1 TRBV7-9 CASSHVGTGYQPQHF TGTGCCAGCAGCCACGTAGGGACAGGGTATCAGCCCCAGCATTTT
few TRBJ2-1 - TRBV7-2 CASSQGARGVGEQFF TGTGCCAGCAGCCAAGGGGCTAGGGGAGTGGGTGAGCAGTTCTTC
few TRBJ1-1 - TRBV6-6 CASGGAGPEAFF TGTGCCAGCGGAGGGGCAGGTCCGGAAGCTTTCTTT
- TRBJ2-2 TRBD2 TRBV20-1 CSARDGTSGGLNTGELFF TGCAGTGCTAGAGATGGGACTAGCGGGGGGCTGAACACCGGGGAGCTGTTTTTT
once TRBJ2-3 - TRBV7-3 CASSARAVSTDTQYF TGTGCCAGCAGTGCAAGGGCGGTGAGCACAGATACGCAGTATTTT
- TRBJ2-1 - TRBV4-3 CASSQEPPRWERSSYNEQFF TGCGCCAGCAGCCAAGAGCCCCCTCGATGGGAGCGGAGCTCCTACAATGAGCAGTTCTTC
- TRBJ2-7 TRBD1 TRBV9 CASSVEDRLAREQYF TGTGCCAGCAGCGTAGAGGACAGGTTGGCCCGGGAGCAGTACTTC
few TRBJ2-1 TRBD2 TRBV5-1 CASSVVAGGQANEQFF TGCGCCAGCAGCGTAGTAGCGGGAGGGCAGGCCAATGAGCAGTTCTTC
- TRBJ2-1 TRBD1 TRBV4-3 CASSQTGTGVNEQFF TGCGCCAGCAGCCAGACCGGGACAGGGGTGAATGAGCAGTTCTTC
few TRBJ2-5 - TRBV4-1 CASSQPGDPETQYF TGCGCCAGCAGCCAACCCGGGGACCCAGAGACCCAGTACTTC
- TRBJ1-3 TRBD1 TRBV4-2 CASSQETGLGNTIYF TGTGCCAGCAGCCAAGAGACAGGGTTGGGAAACACCATATATTTT
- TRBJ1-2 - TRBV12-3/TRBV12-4 CASSLWEAANYGYTF TGTGCCAGCAGTTTATGGGAGGCCGCTAACTATGGCTACACCTTC
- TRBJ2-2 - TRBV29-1 CSVADGLNTGELFF TGCAGCGTTGCGGACGGACTAAACACCGGGGAGCTGTTTTTT
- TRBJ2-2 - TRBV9 CASSGYREANTGELFF TGTGCCAGCAGCGGTTACAGGGAGGCGAACACCGGGGAGCTGTTTTTT
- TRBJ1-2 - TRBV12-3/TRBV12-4 CASSLTLLASRGYTF TGTGCCAGCAGTCTGACCCTTTTGGCTAGCAGGGGCTACACCTTC
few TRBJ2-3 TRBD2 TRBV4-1 CASSQRTSDSTDTQYF TGCGCCAGCAGCCAACGGACTAGCGACTCGACAGATACGCAGTATTTT
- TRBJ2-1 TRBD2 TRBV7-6 CASSLPGLGINEQFF TGTGCCAGCAGCTTACCGGGACTAGGGATCAATGAGCAGTTCTTC
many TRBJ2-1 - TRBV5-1 CASSLGQEQFF TGCGCCAGCAGCCTAGGACAGGAGCAGTTCTTC
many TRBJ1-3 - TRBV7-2 CASSANPGNTIYF TGTGCCAGCAGCGCTAACCCTGGAAACACCATATATTTT
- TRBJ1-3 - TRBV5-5 CASSGRFSGNTIYF TGTGCCAGCAGCGGTAGATTCTCTGGAAACACCATATATTTT